The next 29 T cell receptor beta chains were all read from a single sample in a study of T-cell reconstitution after alpha-beta-depleted transplantation in children. Unique molecular identifiers were incorporated during preparation of the TCRbeta library. TCRdb reanalysed the PCR reads using MiXCR and keeps one entry per CDR3 protein. Seen here are approximately 50,000 distinct CDR3 sequences, 52% observed once, and the top ten hold roughly two fifths. The material was peripheral blood, obtained before TCRalphabeta/CD19-depleted stem cell transplant. The source is a boy in the first two years of life with SCID, due to receive a stem cell transplant.

This rearrangement joins TRBV28 to TRBJ1-6; a weak D match, TRBD1 (6 bases). V was cut by 6 bases and J by 8 bases, with 17 bases left in between. Germline V lookup: CDR1 MDHEN, CDR2 SYDVKM. This CDR3 contains 15 residues. The DNA of the CDR3 is TGTGCCAGCAGGGCAACAGGGCGTTGGGATTCACCCCTCCACTTT. Translating gives CASRATGRWDSPLHF. Drawing the rest from reference TRBV28 and TRBJ1-6, the complete variable domain is DVKVTQSSRYLVKRTGEKVFLECVQDMDHENMFWYRQDPGLGLRLIYFSYDVKMKEKGDIPEGYSVSREKKERFSLILESASTNQTSMYLCASRATGRWDSPLHFGNGTRLTVT.

This clonotype has a handful of counts. The genes are TRBV29-1 and TRBJ1-1; D remains ambiguous. V was pared by 4 bases and J by 3 bases, with 12 bases between. CDR3 size: 13 residues. Germline loops: CDR1 SQVTM, CDR2 ANQGSEA. In DNA, the CDR3 is TGCAGCGTTGCCGGAGGGTTGGACACTGAAGCTTTCTTT. It specifies CSVAGGLDTEAFF. Using reference TRBV29-1 and TRBJ1-1 for the parts outside the CDR3, the full variable domain is SAVISQKPSRDICQRGTSLTIQCQVDSQVTMMFWYRQQPGQSLTLIATANQGSEATYESGFVIDKFPISRPNLTFSTLTVSNMSPEDSSIYLCSVAGGLDTEAFFGQGTRLTVV.

The CDR3 DNA is TGTGCCAGCAGCCCGGGACTAGCGGGGGGGCTGGCATATACGCAGTATTTT. It yields the protein CASSPGLAGGLAYTQYF. The V and J genes are TRBV11-1 and TRBJ2-3, with 16 bases matching TRBD2. This CDR3 spans 17 amino acids. Germline assignment: CDR1 SGHAT and CDR2 FQDESV (reference sequence). After removal of 5 bases from V and 7 bases from J, the junction contained 9 bases not matched to a gene. Combining the CDR3 with reference TRBV11-1 and TRBJ2-3 gives the whole variable domain EAEVAQSPRYKITEKSQAVAFWCDPISGHATLYWYRQILGQGPELLVQFQDESVVDDSQLPKDRFSAERLKGVDSTLKIQPAELGDSAMYLCASSPGLAGGLAYTQYFGPGTRLTVL.

This clonotype appeared a few times. This chain uses TRBV5-6 with TRBJ1-2, with a weak D call TRBD1 (6 bases). Deletions cut 0 bases from V and 8 bases from J, with 17 bases between. The CDR3 is 15 residues long. CDR1 and CDR2 from the germline V gene are SGHDT and YYEEEE. The CDR3 DNA follows: TGTGCCAGCAGCTTGGTTCTTGGGACACGGCTGGGCTACACCTTC. It translates to CASSLVLGTRLGYTF.

The chain employs TRBV6-5 and TRBJ2-5; 7 bases map to TRBD1. The trim removed 0 bases at V and 1 base at J, leaving 5 bases unmatched. Germline V CDR1 and CDR2: MNHEY, SVGAGI. The CDR3 is 16 residues long. The CDR3 here is CASSYSTGWAQETQYF. The CDR3 DNA follows: TGTGCCAGCAGTTACTCGACAGGGTGGGCCCAAGAGACCCAGTACTTC.

This clonotype appeared a single time. This chain joins TRBV4-2 and TRBJ2-5; D is uncertain. Germline V gene data show CDR1 as LGHNA and CDR2 as YNFKEQ. CDR3 length: 8 residues. V lost 4 bases, J lost 14 bases, and 5 bases lay in between. The CDR3 is CASSLLYF. Written as DNA, the CDR3 is TGTGCCAGCAGCCTCCTTTACTTC.

The J gene is TRBJ1-1, the V gene TRBV7-6; D remains unclear. Germline V gene lookup returns CDR1 SGHVS and CDR2 FNYEAQ. This CDR3 spans 12 amino acids. Trimming took off 5 bases at V and 5 bases at J, with 9 bases between the two ends. CDR3 bases: TGTGCCAGCAGCCACATGTGGACTGAAGCTTTCTTT. Encoded protein: CASSHMWTEAFF.

The rearrangement joins TRBV6-1 to TRBJ2-7; TRBD1 matches 7 bases. The length of the CDR3 is 15 residues. Germline V lookup: CDR1 MNHNS, CDR2 SASEGT. V trimming: 9 bases; J trimming: 3 bases; junction bases outside the gene matches: 14. The CDR3 DNA reads TGTGCCAGACCGCCCCCGGGACAGAGGATCTACGAGCAGTACTTC. The encoded protein is CARPPPGQRIYEQYF.

The chain recombines TRBV7-8 with TRBJ2-7; D is possibly TRBD1 or TRBD2 (7 bases each). This CDR3 comprises 17 residues. Trimming shortened V by 4 bases and J by 3 bases, and 22 bases separated the two germline ends. Germline CDR1 and CDR2: SGHVS and FQNEAQ. CDR3 in amino acids: CASSSRDRSGLLYEQYF. For the CDR3, the DNA is TGTGCCAGCAGCTCCCGGGACAGATCGGGACTACTCTACGAGCAGTACTTC.

This clonotype turned up a few times. This sequence joins TRBV7-8 and TRBJ2-1; 7 nucleotides align to TRBD1. The junction had 9 bases not matched to a gene; V was cut back by 1 base and J by 0 bases. CDR1 and CDR2 (germline): SGHVS, FQNEAQ. The CDR3 has 18 amino acids. The CDR3 DNA follows: TGTGCCAGCAGCTTAGGCAGACAGGGCCTGAGCTCCTACAATGAGCAGTTCTTC. This sequence encodes CASSLGRQGLSSYNEQFF.

This chain connects TRBV20-1 to TRBJ1-2; D gene unclear. The germline CDR1 and CDR2 sequences are DFQATT and SNEGSKA (reference sequence). Trimming removed 5 bases at V and 7 bases at J, with 11 bases between. CDR3 length: 11 residues. Here the CDR3 reads CSAQTMFGYTF. CDR3 nucleotide sequence: TGCAGTGCTCAGACAATGTTTGGCTACACCTTC.

The rearrangement joins TRBV6-1 to TRBJ2-1; 7 bases line up with TRBD2. J was trimmed by 0 bases and V by 4 bases; bases with no gene match: 3. Germline assignment: CDR1 MNHNS and CDR2 SASEGT. The CDR3 covers 15 residues. CDR3 nucleotide sequence: TGTGCCAGCAGTGTCGGGGGGACCTCCTACAATGAGCAGTTCTTC. This encodes CASSVGGTSYNEQFF.

The V call is TRBV7-9, the J call TRBJ2-1; a weak D match, TRBD1 (6 bases). This CDR3 has 12 amino acids. Between the trimmed V and J ends, which lost 10 bases and 8 bases, there was a span of 15 bases. Germline-derived CDR1 and CDR2 are SEHNR and FQNEAQ (reference sequence). CDR3 in amino acids: CATGEGRDEQFF. CDR3 in DNA: TGTGCCACAGGGGAAGGGCGGGATGAGCAGTTCTTC.

The chain recombines TRBV13 with TRBJ2-1, with D unresolved. This CDR3 is 12 amino acids long. CDR1 is PRHDT, CDR2 FYEKMQ, per germline (reference sequence). Trimming stripped 3 bases from V and 9 bases from J, with 9 bases between. CDR3 nucleotides: TGTGCCAGCAGCTTTTGGGAAGTTGAGCAGTTCTTC. As protein: CASSFWEVEQFF.

V and J are TRBV10-3 and TRBJ1-4; D uncertain. The germline V gene encodes CDR1 ENHRY and CDR2 SYGVKD. CDR3 size: 14 residues. V lost 2 bases, J lost 0 bases, and 4 bases lay in between. CDR3 residues: CAISEGATNEKLFF. The CDR3 nucleotides read TGTGCCATCAGTGAGGGGGCAACTAATGAAAAACTGTTTTTT.

V usage is TRBV20-1 and J usage is TRBJ2-7; D call uncertain. The CDR3 runs 13 residues. V was clipped by 0 bases and J by 7 bases, with 13 bases between them. CDR1 is DFQATT, CDR2 SNEGSKA, per germline (reference sequence). CDR3 sequence reads: CSARDRSSWEQYF. CDR3 sequence (DNA): TGCAGTGCTAGAGATCGAAGTAGCTGGGAGCAGTACTTC.

This clonotype was found a few times. The gene calls are TRBV15 and TRBJ2-1; the D is unclear. Deletions cut 0 bases from V and 6 bases from J, with 3 bases between. The CDR3 is 12 residues long. Germline assignment: CDR1 LNHNV and CDR2 YYDKDF (reference sequence). The chain's CDR3 is CATSRDSNEQFF. The CDR3 region has the DNA TGTGCCACCAGCAGAGATTCCAATGAGCAGTTCTTC.

This rearrangement joins TRBV20-1 to TRBJ1-1, with D possibly being TRBD1 (6 bases). V gave up 4 bases and J gave up 5 bases, with 11 bases separating them. Germline V gene sequence: CDR1 DFQATT, CDR2 SNEGSKA (reference sequence). This CDR3 has 12 residues. The CDR3 nucleotides are TGCAGTGCTAAAGGGGGAGAGACTGAAGCTTTCTTT. It yields the protein CSAKGGETEAFF.

This clonotype turned up a few times. This chain connects TRBV4-1 to TRBJ1-1, with D unclear. The CDR3 spans 16 residues. Germline V lookup: CDR1 MGHRA, CDR2 YSYEKL. The germline V and J ends were trimmed by 0 bases and 4 bases, with 15 bases remaining between them. The DNA for the CDR3 is TGCGCCAGCAGCCAAGATCTTGACTGGGGTGGCACTGAAGCTTTCTTT. Translated, it gives CASSQDLDWGGTEAFF.

This clonotype has only a few counts. The chain links TRBV4-1 to TRBJ2-7; 9 nucleotides align to TRBD1. Germline V gene lookup returns CDR1 MGHRA and CDR2 YSYEKL. CDR3 size: 15 residues. V lost 3 bases, J lost 2 bases, and 5 bases stayed unmatched. CDR3 residues: CASSQLRDRAYEQYF. The CDR3 DNA reads TGCGCCAGCAGCCAGCTCCGGGACAGGGCCTACGAGCAGTACTTC.

The chain carries TRBV20-1 and TRBJ2-7, with TRBD2 matching over 11 bases. The CDR3 length is 14 residues. From germline, CDR1 is DFQATT and CDR2 SNEGSKA (reference sequence). The V segment lost 5 bases and the J segment 2 bases; nucleotides outside the gene matches: 5. CDR3 bases: TGCAGTGCTGGGTTAGCGGGGGGGCCCTACGAGCAGTACTTC. It translates to CSAGLAGGPYEQYF.

The chain uses TRBV2 and TRBJ2-1, with 14 bases that match TRBD2. The trim removed 5 bases at V and 7 bases at J, leaving 10 bases unmatched. Germline assignment: CDR1 SNHLY and CDR2 FYNNEI. This CDR3 region has 17 residues. The CDR3 DNA sequence: TGTGCCAGCAGTACCCGACTAGCGGGGGGGCCGAGGAATGAGCAGTTCTTC. Protein: CASSTRLAGGPRNEQFF. The entire variable domain, with the rest obtained from reference TRBV2 and TRBJ2-1, is as follows: EPEVTQTPSHQVTQMGQEVILRCVPISNHLYFYWYRQILGQKVEFLVSFYNNEISEKSEIFDDQFSVERPDGSNFTLKIRSTKLEDSAMYFCASSTRLAGGPRNEQFFGPGTRLTVL.

CDR3 region: CAISRGVVGYGYTF. In DNA form, the CDR3 reads TGTGCCATCAGTCGGGGGGTAGTAGGCTATGGCTACACCTTC. This chain joins TRBV10-3 and TRBJ1-2; possibly TRBD1 for D (5 bases). This CDR3 spans 14 amino acids. CDR1 and CDR2 (germline): ENHRY, SYGVKD. Trimming shortened V by 5 bases and J by 4 bases, and 14 bases separated the two germline ends.

This clonotype was seen ten or more times. V gene TRBV5-1 combines with J gene TRBJ2-7, with D unresolved. The CDR3 is made up of 10 amino acids. Deletions cut 8 bases from V and 7 bases from J, with 10 bases between. Germline values: CDR1 SGHRS, CDR2 YFSETQ. The CDR3 DNA reads TGCGCCAGTGTCCATGGGGAGCAGTACTTC. Amino acid sequence: CASVHGEQYF.

The gene calls are TRBV27 and TRBJ1-1, with 8 bases identical to TRBD1. This CDR3 comprises 15 residues. From germline, CDR1 is MNHEY and CDR2 SMNVEV (reference sequence). The ends lost 3 bases at V and 3 bases at J; junction bases unmatched: 6. The CDR3 DNA reads as TGTGCCAGCAGTTTTTTGGACAGGGCGGACACTGAAGCTTTCTTT. Its translation: CASSFLDRADTEAFF.

This clonotype came up a few times. The V gene is TRBV7-8, the J gene TRBJ1-5; unclear D gene. The CDR3 loop spans 12 amino acids. Per germline, CDR1 SGHVS and CDR2 FQNEAQ. Trimming shortened V by 1 base and J by 6 bases, and 4 bases separated the two germline ends. CDR3 amino acids: CASSLEGQPQHF. The CDR3 DNA reads as TGTGCCAGCAGCTTAGAGGGTCAGCCCCAGCATTTT.

This rearrangement joins TRBV5-1 to TRBJ2-5, with D perhaps TRBD1 (5 bases). V was clipped by 4 bases and J by 4 bases, with 14 bases between them. CDR3 length: 14 amino acids. The germline CDR1 and CDR2 sequences are SGHRS and YFSETQ. The CDR3 reads CASSPVQGAETQYF. The CDR3, as DNA: TGCGCCAGCAGCCCAGTCCAGGGCGCAGAGACCCAGTACTTC.

The chain has TRBV6-5 and TRBJ1-1; TRBD1 aligns across 7 bases. From germline, CDR1 is MNHEY and CDR2 SVGAGI. V was pared by 2 bases and J by 1 base, with 4 bases of the junction left unmatched. CDR3 length: 15 residues. CDR3 DNA: TGTGCCAGCAGTTACGCCAGGGGGGGGAACACTGAAGCTTTCTTT. Residues: CASSYARGGNTEAFF.

This clonotype showed up just a few times. The chain carries TRBV6-1 and TRBJ2-1; 7 bases fit TRBD1. The junction had 7 bases not matched to a gene; V was cut back by 4 bases and J by 4 bases. The V gene's germline CDR1 is MNHNS and CDR2 SASEGT. CDR3 length: 15 amino acids. CDR3 protein: CASSATGAVYNEQFF. CDR3 bases: TGTGCCAGCAGTGCCACAGGGGCCGTATACAATGAGCAGTTCTTC.